This T cell receptor (beta chain) was identified in a study of naive and memory T cell subsets. In germline, CDR1 is MNHEY, CDR2 SMNVEV (reference sequence). This CDR3 is built from 18 residues. V shed 5 bases, J shed 5 bases, and the junction held 18 bases outside the gene matches. This clonotype occurred many times. Whole-blood samples were around 2.5 ml of peripheral blood from healthy adult volunteers. An oligonucleotide containing a UMI was ligated to the 3' end of TCR cDNA. Blood and skin TCR RNA was reverse transcribed with alpha and beta constant primers. The SP2 primer and nested alpha and beta constant region primers amplified ligated cDNA in four rounds. TCRdb passed the 5' RACE reads through MiXCR, listing each CDR3 protein once. The top ten hold roughly 1.9% of the sample, which has about 25,000 distinct CDR3 sequences, 20% to 25% seen once.

The sequence was collected from a female donor in good health. The genes are TRBV27 and TRBJ2-1; 7 nucleotides line up with TRBD1. CDR3 bases: TGTGCCAGCAGTGCACAGGGGTCGAGGGGGTTTGGACACAATGAGCAGTTCTTC. This sequence encodes CASSAQGSRGFGHNEQFF.